The clone carrying this T cell receptor (beta chain) was observed a single time. What it binds is unknown. From germline, CDR1 is KGHSH and CDR2 LQKENI. V lost 8 bases and J lost 2, with 18 bases in between. The CDR3 contains 16 residues. The sample originates from a study of vaccination effects on CD4 cells after COVID-19. This table comes from immunoSEQ multiplex PCR, and its TCRdb copy is limited to in-frame clones, with some not included. The table shows tens of thousands of clones, with roughly 74% occurring only once. Researchers isolated CD4+ T cells once around 11 days of culture had elapsed. The chain employs TRBV18 and TRBJ2-2; possible D gene TRBD2, 5 bases. This receptor was obtained from a human donor who received a COVID-19 vaccine. Sequenced here: CD4+ T cells from PBMCs cultured without peptide, sampled before COVID-19 vaccination. The CDR3 region has the DNA TGTGCCAGCGCCCCTGTGGGAGTCGGTAACACCGGGGAGCTGTTTTTT. It yields the protein CASAPVGVGNTGELFF.